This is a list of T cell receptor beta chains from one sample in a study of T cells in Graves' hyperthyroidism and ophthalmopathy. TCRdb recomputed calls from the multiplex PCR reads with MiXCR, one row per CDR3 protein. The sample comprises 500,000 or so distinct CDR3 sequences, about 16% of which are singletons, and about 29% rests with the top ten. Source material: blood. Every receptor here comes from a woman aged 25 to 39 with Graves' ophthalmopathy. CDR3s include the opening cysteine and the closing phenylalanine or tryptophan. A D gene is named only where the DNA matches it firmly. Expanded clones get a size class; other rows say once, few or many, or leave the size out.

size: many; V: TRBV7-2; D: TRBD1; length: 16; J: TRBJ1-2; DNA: TGTGCCAGCAGCTCGAAAGGGGGCTCGACAGCGGATGGCTACACCTTC; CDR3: CASSSKGGSTADGYTF
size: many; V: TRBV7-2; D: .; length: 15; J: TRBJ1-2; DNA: TGTGCCAGCAGCTTATTGGCGACAGGTGGCTATGGCTACACCTTC; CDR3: CASSLLATGGYGYTF
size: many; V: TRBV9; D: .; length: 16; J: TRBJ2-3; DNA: TGTGCCAGCAGCGTAGCTCGAGACGGCCGCACAGATACGCAGTATTTT; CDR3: CASSVARDGRTDTQYF
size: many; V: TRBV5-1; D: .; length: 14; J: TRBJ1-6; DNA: TGCGCCAGCAGCCCCGTGGGGGCTAATTCACCCCTCCACTTT; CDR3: CASSPVGANSPLHF
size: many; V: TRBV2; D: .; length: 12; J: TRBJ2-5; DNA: TGTGCCAGCGGAGATCTAAAAGAGACCCAGTACTTC; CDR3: CASGDLKETQYF
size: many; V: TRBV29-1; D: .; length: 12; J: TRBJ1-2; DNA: TGCAGCGTTGAAGTTGGGGGGTACGGCTACACCTTC; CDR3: CSVEVGGYGYTF
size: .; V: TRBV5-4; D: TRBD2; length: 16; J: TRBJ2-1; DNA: TGTGCCAGCAGCTCAGCGGGAGGGGCCACCTACAATGAGCAGTTCTTC; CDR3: CASSSAGGATYNEQFF
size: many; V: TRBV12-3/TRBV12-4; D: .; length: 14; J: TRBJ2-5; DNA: TGTGCCAGCAGTTCACCGGGACAACAAGAGACCCAGTACTTC; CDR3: CASSSPGQQETQYF
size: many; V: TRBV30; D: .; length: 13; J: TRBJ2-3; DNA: TGTGCCTGGAGCATGACGAGCACAGATACGCAGTATTTT; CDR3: CAWSMTSTDTQYF
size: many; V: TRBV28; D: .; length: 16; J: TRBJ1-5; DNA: TGTGCCAGCAGTTCTCCAGCATTATATAGCAATCAGCCCCAGCATTTT; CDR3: CASSSPALYSNQPQHF
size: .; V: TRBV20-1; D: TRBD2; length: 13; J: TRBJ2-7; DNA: TGCAGTGCTGAAGGGACTAGCGACTACGAGCAGTACTTC; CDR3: CSAEGTSDYEQYF
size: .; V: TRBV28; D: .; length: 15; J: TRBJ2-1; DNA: TGTGCCAGCAAAGGGACGGAGAGCTCCTACAATGAGCAGTTCTTC; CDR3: CASKGTESSYNEQFF
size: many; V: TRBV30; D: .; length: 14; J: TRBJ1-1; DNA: TGTGCCTGGAGTGTACTGCGGGATTTCTCTGAAGCTTTCTTT; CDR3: CAWSVLRDFSEAFF
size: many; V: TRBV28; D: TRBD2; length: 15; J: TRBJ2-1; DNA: TGTGCCAGCAGCCTTACTAGCGTATCGCGTAATGAGCAGTTCTTC; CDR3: CASSLTSVSRNEQFF
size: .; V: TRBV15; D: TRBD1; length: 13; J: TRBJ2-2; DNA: TGTGCCACCAGCAGAGACCGACAGGGAGAGCTGTTTTTT; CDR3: CATSRDRQGELFF
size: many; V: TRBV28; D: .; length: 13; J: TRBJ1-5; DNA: TGTGCCAGCAGTGGACAGTACAATCAGCCCCAGCATTTT; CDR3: CASSGQYNQPQHF
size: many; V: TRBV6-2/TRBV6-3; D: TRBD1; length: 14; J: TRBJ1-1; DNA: TGTGCCAGCAGTTATTCGCCGGGACAGGGGAAAACTTTCTTT; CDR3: CASSYSPGQGKTFF
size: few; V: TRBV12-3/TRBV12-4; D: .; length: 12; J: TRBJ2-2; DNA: TGTGCCAGCAGCCGAGTATCCGGGGAGCTGTTTTTT; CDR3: CASSRVSGELFF
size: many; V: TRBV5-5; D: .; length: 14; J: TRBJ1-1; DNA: TGTGCCAGCAGCTTGTCGTGGAGTAACACTGAAGCTTTCTTT; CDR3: CASSLSWSNTEAFF
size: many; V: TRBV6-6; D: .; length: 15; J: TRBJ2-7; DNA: TGTGCCAGCAGTTACCAAGGGGATGGTTCCTACGAGCAGTACTTC; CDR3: CASSYQGDGSYEQYF
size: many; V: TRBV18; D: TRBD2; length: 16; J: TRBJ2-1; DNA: TGTGCCAGCTCACCCCCGAGGACTAGCGGGACCAATGAGCAGTTCTTC; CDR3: CASSPPRTSGTNEQFF
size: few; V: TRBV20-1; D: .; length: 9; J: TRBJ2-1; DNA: TGCAGTGTGGGGAATGAGCAGTTCTTC; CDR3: CSVGNEQFF
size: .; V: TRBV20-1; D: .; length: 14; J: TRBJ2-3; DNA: TGCAGTGCAGGGGGACGTACTAGCACAGATACGCAGTATTTT; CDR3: CSAGGRTSTDTQYF
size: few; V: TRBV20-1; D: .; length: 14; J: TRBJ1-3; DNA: TGCAGTGCTACTCCGGACAGATGGGGAAACACCATATATTTT; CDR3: CSATPDRWGNTIYF
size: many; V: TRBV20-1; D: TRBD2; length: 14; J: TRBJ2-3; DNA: TGCAGTGCTAGCTTGGGGGGGTCAAGGGATACGCAGTATTTT; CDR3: CSASLGGSRDTQYF
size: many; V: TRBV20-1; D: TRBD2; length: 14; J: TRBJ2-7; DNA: TGCAGTGCTCGCAAGGTAACTAGCGATGTTCGGCAGTACTTC; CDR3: CSARKVTSDVRQYF
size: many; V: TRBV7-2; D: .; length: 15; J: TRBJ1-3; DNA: TGTGCCAGCAGCTTAATTCAGGGCTCTGGAAACACCATATATTTT; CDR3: CASSLIQGSGNTIYF
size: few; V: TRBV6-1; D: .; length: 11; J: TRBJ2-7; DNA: TGTGCCACCTCATTGGGCTACGAGCAGTACTTC; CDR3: CATSLGYEQYF
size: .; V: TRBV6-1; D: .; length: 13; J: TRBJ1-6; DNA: TGTGCCAGCAGTGGGACCTCCTCTGGACCCCTCCACTTT; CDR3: CASSGTSSGPLHF